This T cell receptor beta chain is drawn from a study of shared clonotypes between healthy human individuals (dated by TCRdb to between 2020 and 2021). Turning to the overall study: The cohort included three men and a couple of women between 18 and 49 years of age. Per donor, three plates each were used for CD4 naive and CD4 memory, two for CD8 naive, and one for CD8 memory. Blood TCR repertoires of roughly five healthy adults were deeply sequenced to estimate repertoire size and the extent of clonotype sharing between individuals. Different laboratories and diverse techniques were used to prepare libraries and sequence TCR repertoires, to increase sequencing depth and limit assay-specific biases. Between about 0.94 and 8.9 billion PBMCs per donor were obtained by leukapheresis.

What the study reported, not specific to this receptor: Rarefaction of sorted-subset datasets indicated incomplete sequencing despite the large sequencing depth. Pairwise subsampling led to the expectation that sequencing depth would affect the degree of clonotype sharing among donors. Compared with non-shared clonotypes, clonotypes shared by all four sorted-subset donors had higher generation probabilities. Across a handful of donors, approximately 5% of naive CD4, 3% to 3.5% of naive CD8, under 2.5% of memory CD4, and 0.3% to 0.45% of memory CD8 clonotypes were shared. Sampling was restricted to blood, and TCR repertoires in tissue are likely to differ from TCR repertoires in blood. Estimated clonotype richness was generally larger for naive than for memory subsets. The genetic and exposure-history diversity represented was limited by the small number of donors.

TCR CDR3 regions were amplified from genomic DNA by multiplex PCR using the deep immunoSEQ assay. Extracted genomic DNA from each cell subset was distributed evenly across all wells of several immunoSEQ 96-well plates, and each plate was treated as a replicate. For sorted subsets, each replicate PCR was loaded with 200 ng genomic DNA, equivalent to some 31,000 T cell genomes. The purified libraries were quantified using a Qubit 3.0 fluorometer, sized with a Bioanalyzer 2100, and then quantified again using the KAPA Library Quantification kit. Each immunoSEQ 96-well plate was sequenced on its own single-read 150-cycle Illumina NextSeq 550 flow cell. As for how the authors treated the data: The immunoSEQ output contained only junctional sequences without quality scores, so filtering could not match that applied to full-length reads. To assign V/J genes and CDR3, sequences were annotated using PyIR, a Python wrapper for IgBLAST v1.9, with IMGT germline references. Reads were filtered out if the reads had weak V/J assignments (E-value above 1e-6), no CDR3, stop codons, out-of-frame junctions, or ambiguous translated residues. V3J clonotypes were defined as sequences sharing an identical inferred V gene, J gene, and CDR3 amino acid sequence. Percentage overlap between repertoires was calculated by dividing the number of shared unique clonotypes by the size of the smaller repertoire. Richness of each repertoire was evaluated using RTK rarefaction, the Chao1 estimator, and Recon v2.1 estimates of unobserved clonotypes. Generation probabilities were computed with OLGA for all TCRbeta clonotypes obtained by the gDNA method from several donors. What TCRdb holds here is the immuneACCESS table cut down to in-frame rearrangements. Part of the clones is not present; checked against another copy, under half of the missing clones reflect an unresolved V gene, and the others are unexplained. V and J calls and clone size come straight from that table; D and trimming were deduced from the DNA. The sample contains 2.5 million or so clones, approximately 90% of them found a single time. The ten biggest clones cover roughly 0.15% of the sample.

Healthy HIV-negative adults with no recently reported acute infections or vaccinations were included as donors. Every donor was a Caucasian adult residing in Nashville, Tennessee, USA. CD4+ T cells were enriched by magnetic negative selection; naive cells were then positively selected on CD45RA, and the negative fraction formed the memory subset. Blood was collected by leukapheresis, and PBMCs were isolated by Ficoll-Histopaque density gradient centrifugation and then cryopreserved in liquid nitrogen vapor phase. Purity and quantity of every magnetically sorted T cell population were checked by analytical flow cytometry. Genomic DNA was isolated from every sorted fraction and measured by UV absorbance on a Nanodrop 2000c. As to this clone: The specificity of this receptor is unknown. One base away there is no much larger clone; base qualities are not given.

Reading the germline V gene gives CDR1 SGHAT and CDR2 FQNNGV. Relative to germline, V is missing 6 bases and J is missing 1 base, with 8 bases of the junction outside any gene match. The CDR3 covers 15 residues, taking in both the cysteine and the phenylalanine. Just the 45-base CDR3 DNA is kept, in frame starting at base 1. The receptor chain draws on TRBV11-2 and TRBJ1-1, with 7 bases aligning to TRBD1. The sample comprised naive CD4+ T cells sorted from blood. The sample's cell subset or site label, decoded: CD45RA+ positively selected. This clonotype was obtained from a man aged 18 to 30 in good health. CDR3 protein: CASSLQGGSNTEAFF. The sequenced DNA is TGTGCCAGCAGTCTCCAGGGGGGATCGAACACTGAAGCTTTCTTT. The full variable domain, with segments outside the CDR3 supplied by the reference TRBV11-2 and TRBJ1-1 proteins, appears as EAGVAQSPRYKIIEKRQSVAFWCNPISGHATLYWYQQILGQGPKLLIQFQNNGVVDDSQLPKDRFSAERLKGVDSTLKIQPAKLEDSAVYLCASSLQGGSNTEAFFGQGTRLTVV.